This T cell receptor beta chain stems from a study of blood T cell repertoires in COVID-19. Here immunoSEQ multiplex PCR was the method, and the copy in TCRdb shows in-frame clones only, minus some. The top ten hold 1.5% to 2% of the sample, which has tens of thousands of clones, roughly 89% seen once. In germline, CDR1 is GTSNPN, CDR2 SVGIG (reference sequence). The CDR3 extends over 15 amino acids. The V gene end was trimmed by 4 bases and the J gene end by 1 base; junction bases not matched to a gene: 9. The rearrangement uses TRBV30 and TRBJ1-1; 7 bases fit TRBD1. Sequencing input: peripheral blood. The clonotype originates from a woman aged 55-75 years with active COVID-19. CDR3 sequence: CAWMKQGKGNTEAFF. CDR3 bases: TGTGCCTGGATGAAACAGGGGAAAGGGAACACTGAAGCTTTCTTT.